This passage covers 4 T cell receptor beta chains from one sample sequenced in a study of blood T cell repertoires in COVID-19 (dated by TCRdb to 2020 to 2021). Receptors were amplified or captured by the immunoSEQ multiplex PCR assay. Sourced from immuneACCESS, this table was stored by TCRdb with only in-frame sequences that have V and J called. A share of the clones is absent; for the studies checked, an unresolved V gene accounts for under half, and the remainder has no known explanation. The sample table contains 150,000 to 200,000 clones; only one count was recorded for around 79% of them. In total, the top ten clones hold approximately 6% of the sample. The sample was peripheral blood. These receptors were obtained from a woman aged 40 to 50 with COVID-19, enrolled during active disease.

The CDR3 spells CASSFDRGSDTEAFF. DNA of the CDR3: TGTGCCAGCAGCTTTGACAGGGGATCCGACACTGAAGCTTTCTTT. The J gene is TRBJ1-1, the V gene TRBV7-8; 8 nucleotides line up with TRBD1. This CDR3 comprises 15 residues. CDR1 is SGHVS, CDR2 FQNEAQ, per germline. V trimming: 3 bases; J trimming: 3 bases; junction bases outside the gene matches: 6.

V and J are TRBV18 and TRBJ1-2, with a tentative D call TRBD1 (5 bases). The ends were cut back, 0 bases at V and 4 bases at J, with 12 bases in the middle. The CDR3 contains 15 residues. CDR1 KGHSH and CDR2 LQKENI come from the germline V gene. CDR3 amino acids: CASSPPMGPGYGYTF. The CDR3 DNA follows: TGTGCCAGCTCACCACCTATGGGGCCGGGCTATGGCTACACCTTC.

This sequence joins TRBV6-5 and TRBJ1-5, with D uncertain. This CDR3 comprises 12 residues. Germline assignment: CDR1 MNHEY and CDR2 SVGAGI. Trimming cost V 6 bases and J 2 bases, with 5 bases left between them. The CDR3 sequence is CASRGGNQPQHF. CDR3 coding DNA: TGTGCCAGCAGGGGAGGCAATCAGCCCCAGCATTTT.

This clone was recorded many times. The rearrangement links TRBV4-1 to TRBJ1-2; 9 nucleotides agree with TRBD1. The germline V gene encodes CDR1 MGHRA and CDR2 YSYEKL. J lost 3 bases, V lost 10 bases, and 12 bases had no gene match. The CDR3 is made up of 15 amino acids. The DNA for the CDR3 is TGCGCCACCCCGGGGACAGGGAGCTCGGACTATGGCTACACCTTC. This sequence encodes CATPGTGSSDYGYTF.